These 19 T cell receptor beta chains came from one sample sequenced in a study of control samples from healthy donors and cancer patients. Libraries were prepared by immunoSEQ multiplex PCR; TCRdb keeps only in-frame clonotypes and omits some of them. The top ten hold about 1.7% of the sample, which has about 59,000 clones, 92% seen once. The sample was PBMCs. Source of these receptors: a man aged 35 to 55 with colorectal cancer.

This clone came up once. The J gene is TRBJ2-2, the V gene TRBV5-1; TRBD2 matches at 16 bases. V lost 3 bases and J lost 6; bases outside the gene matches: 2. The length of the CDR3 is 16 residues. Germline values: CDR1 SGHRS, CDR2 YFSETQ. The CDR3 reads CASSSGTSGGAGELFF. The CDR3 bases are TGCGCCAGCAGCTCCGGGACTAGCGGGGGGGCCGGGGAGCTGTTTTTT. Filled out from reference TRBV5-1 and TRBJ2-2, the complete variable domain reads KAGVTQTPRYLIKTRGQQVTLSCSPISGHRSVSWYQQTPGQGLQFLFEYFSETQRNKGNFPGRFSGRQFSNSRSEMNVSTLELGDSALYLCASSSGTSGGAGELFFGEGSRLTVL.

The chain links TRBV3-1 (or the pseudogene TRBV3-2) to TRBJ1-1; D unclear. V lost 4 bases and J 1 base, leaving 16 bases between the germline ends. Germline loops: CDR1 LGHDT, CDR2 YNNKEL (reference sequence). The CDR3 spans 16 residues. In nucleotides, the CDR3 is TGTGCCAGCAGCCCCCGATCCCGGACCCCGAACACTGAAGCTTTCTTT. This sequence encodes CASSPRSRTPNTEAFF.

The CDR3 coding sequence is TGTGCCAGCAGGAGAGGGGGGTCTACCCCCGGGGAGCTGTTTTTT. Translated: CASRRGGSTPGELFF. This rearrangement joins TRBV14 to TRBJ2-2; D possibly matches TRBD1 or TRBD2 (6 bases each). V was trimmed by 6 bases and J by 6 bases, leaving 17 bases between them. The CDR3 has 15 amino acids. Per the germline V gene, CDR1 is SGHDN and CDR2 is FVKESK.

The CDR3: CASSPGTSTNTGELFF. CDR3 in DNA: TGTGCCAGCTCACCCGGGACATCTACGAACACCGGGGAGCTGTTTTTT. This rearrangement joins TRBV18 to TRBJ2-2; tentative D call: TRBD1 (6 bases). CDR3 length: 16 amino acids. The V gene's germline CDR1 is KGHSH and CDR2 LQKENI. V shed 3 bases and J shed 0 bases, with 11 bases lying between them.

The chain links TRBV6-5 to TRBJ1-6, with TRBD1 as a possible D gene (5 bases). This CDR3 spans 14 amino acids. The germline V and J ends were trimmed by 10 bases and 4 bases, with 14 bases remaining between them. Germline-derived CDR1 and CDR2 are MNHEY and SVGAGI. Here the CDR3 reads CATRGDEYNSPLHF. The CDR3 DNA sequence: TGTGCCACCCGGGGGGATGAGTATAATTCACCCCTCCACTTT.

The CDR3 loop reads CASSPGTGGRERGYTF. The CDR3 DNA follows: TGTGCCAGCAGCCCCGGGACAGGGGGCAGAGAACGGGGCTACACCTTC. The V gene is TRBV6-6, the J gene TRBJ1-2; 12 nucleotides align to TRBD1. Per germline, CDR1 MNHNY and CDR2 SVGAGI (reference sequence). J was trimmed by 8 bases and V by 6 bases; bases with no gene match: 13. This CDR3 has 16 amino acids.

The chain carries TRBV6-5 and TRBJ1-4; 7 positions match TRBD1. The CDR3 extends over 15 amino acids. Unmatched junction bases numbered 5, after V lost 4 bases and J lost 3 bases. Germline V gives CDR1 MNHEY, CDR2 SVGAGI. The CDR3 sequence: CASSSDRVANEKLFF. The CDR3, as DNA: TGTGCCAGCAGTTCTGACAGGGTTGCTAATGAAAAACTGTTTTTT.

J is TRBJ2-7 and V is TRBV5-6, with 8 bases aligning to TRBD1. Germline CDR1 is SGHDT and CDR2 is YYEEEE. There are 19 residues in the CDR3. V gave up 4 bases and J gave up 0 bases; unmatched junction bases: 18. The CDR3: CASSEWDRTTPYASYEQYF. CDR3 DNA sequence: TGTGCCAGCAGCGAATGGGACAGGACTACCCCATATGCCTCCTACGAGCAGTACTTC.

This chain links TRBV5-8 with TRBJ1-5, with 8 positions matching TRBD1. The V and J ends lost 3 bases and 5 bases, in that order; junction bases with no gene match: 7. Germline V gene sequence: CDR1 SGHTS, CDR2 YDEGEE. The CDR3 contains 15 residues. CDR3 DNA sequence: TGTGCCAGCAGCTGGGGACAGGTTTTATATCAGCCCCAGCATTTT. It yields the protein CASSWGQVLYQPQHF. Full variable domain (missing parts from reference TRBV5-8 and TRBJ1-5): EAGVTQSPTHLIKTRGQQATLRCSPISGHTSVYWYQQALGLGLQFLLWYDEGEERNRGNFPPRFSGRQFPNYSSELNVNALELEDSALYLCASSWGQVLYQPQHFGDGTRLSIL.

The CDR3 sequence is CASSYSTQGNTEAFF. DNA for the CDR3: TGTGCCAGCAGTTACTCGACCCAAGGTAACACTGAAGCTTTCTTT. V is TRBV6-5 and J is TRBJ1-1; no reliable D call. CDR3 size: 15 residues. Trimming left V 0 bases short and J 2 bases short, with 10 bases between. In germline, CDR1 is MNHEY, CDR2 SVGAGI.

V is TRBV7-3 and J is TRBJ2-5; TRBD1 matches 8 bases. V lost 5 bases to trimming and J lost 2 bases; unmatched junction nucleotides: 10. CDR3 length equals 16 residues. From germline, CDR1 is SGHTA and CDR2 FQGTGA. CDR3 residues: CASSLQGAPGQETQYF. For the CDR3, the DNA is TGTGCCAGCAGCCTCCAGGGGGCGCCTGGACAAGAGACCCAGTACTTC.

This chain joins TRBV5-1 and TRBJ2-5, with D maybe TRBD1 (5 bases). V dropped 4 bases and J dropped 4 bases, with 11 bases sitting between them. CDR1 SGHRS and CDR2 YFSETQ come from the germline V gene. The length of the CDR3 is 13 residues. In DNA, the CDR3 is TGCGCCAGCAGCGATACAGGCCCAGAGACCCAGTACTTC. Protein sequence: CASSDTGPETQYF.

The rearrangement uses TRBV10-2 and TRBJ2-7, with D perhaps TRBD1 or TRBD2 (6 bases each). Germline V gene sequence: CDR1 WSHSY, CDR2 SAAADI. The V gene lost 5 bases and the J gene lost 7 bases, with 18 bases spanning the gap. CDR3 size: 14 residues. CDR3 in amino acids: CASSHEDSGSEQYF. CDR3 DNA: TGCGCCAGCAGTCACGAGGACAGCGGGTCTGAGCAGTACTTC.

This clone is a singleton in its sample. The V call is TRBV5-8, the J call TRBJ1-5, with 7 bases lining up with TRBD1. From germline, CDR1 is SGHTS and CDR2 YDEGEE. The V segment lost 3 bases and the J segment 4 bases; nucleotides outside the gene matches: 1. This CDR3 comprises 13 residues. The CDR3 nucleotides are TGTGCCAGCAGCTGGGGACAGAATCAGCCCCAGCATTTT. This encodes CASSWGQNQPQHF.

This clone has a single count. The chain recombines TRBV11-1 with TRBJ2-2; the D gene is possibly TRBD1 (6 bases). V lost 7 bases and J 0 bases, leaving 9 bases between the germline ends. The CDR3 has 14 residues. Per the germline V gene, CDR1 is SGHAT and CDR2 is FQDESV (reference sequence). CDR3 protein: CASKQGTNTGELFF. Written as DNA, the CDR3 is TGTGCCAGCAAACAGGGTACGAACACCGGGGAGCTGTTTTTT.

The chain couples TRBV27 to TRBJ2-7; D remains ambiguous. CDR3 length: 16 residues. The germline V gene encodes CDR1 MNHEY and CDR2 SMNVEV (reference sequence). V was clipped by 6 bases and J by 0 bases, with 18 bases between them. CDR3 sequence (DNA): TGTGCCAGCAGCTCCCGGCCCGGTCATCTCTCCTACGAGCAGTACTTC. Its translation: CASSSRPGHLSYEQYF.

The rearrangement joins TRBV6-6 to TRBJ2-2, with 7 nucleotides matching TRBD1. V shed 6 bases and J 6 bases; nucleotides not matched to a gene: 4. This CDR3 has 13 residues. Per the germline V gene, CDR1 is MNHNY and CDR2 is SVGAGI (reference sequence). CDR3: CASRSQGAGELFF. The CDR3 DNA reads as TGTGCCAGCAGGTCTCAGGGGGCCGGGGAGCTGTTTTTT.

The rearrangement uses TRBV2 and TRBJ1-5; 8 bases line up with TRBD1. J gave up 4 bases and V 3 bases, and 5 bases lay outside the gene matches. Germline V gives CDR1 SNHLY, CDR2 FYNNEI. CDR3 size: 15 residues. CDR3 sequence reads: CASSDQDRANQPQHF. The CDR3, as DNA: TGTGCCAGCAGTGATCAGGACAGGGCAAATCAGCCCCAGCATTTT.

The genes are TRBV20-1 and TRBJ1-2; D gene unclear. Trimming removed 3 bases at V and 8 bases at J, with 10 bases between. Per germline, CDR1 DFQATT and CDR2 SNEGSKA (reference sequence). This CDR3 has 11 residues. CDR3 in DNA: TGCAGTGCTAGTAACGGGCCCGGCTACACCTTC. Protein sequence: CSASNGPGYTF.